This T cell receptor (beta chain) came from a study of T cell responses to AZD1222 COVID-19 vaccine. Germline V gives CDR1 SGHTA, CDR2 FQGNSA. V gave up 1 base and J gave up 5 bases; unmatched junction bases: 4. The CDR3 covers 15 residues. Points on this clone: The antigen is not known.

Overall study findings and caveats: CD4 TCRs covered the whole spike, strongest at regions 160-218 and 743-854. Nearly half of the spike-specific TCRs reportedly recognize variant regions that carry no mutations. After two AZD1222 doses, spike-specific TCR breadth and depth rose versus day 0. Among those given AZD1222, only 6 or 7 were seropositive at baseline.

Generated by immunoSEQ multiplex PCR, the TCRdb table keeps only in-frame clones and is missing some. The sample comprises roughly 98,000 clones, approximately 92% of which are singletons, and roughly an eighth rests with the top ten. Sequenced here: peripheral blood, sampled on day 0 of AZD1222 vaccination. The source of this sequence is an adult in good health. The J gene is TRBJ2-5, the V gene TRBV7-2; 10 bases agree with TRBD2. Here the CDR3 DNA reads TGTGCCAGCAGCTTAGTTAGCGGGAGGTCGGAGACCCAGTACTTC. Its translation: CASSLVSGRSETQYF. The full variable domain, its missing parts supplied by reference TRBV7-2 and TRBJ2-5, is GAGVSQSPSNKVTEKGKDVELRCDPISGHTALYWYRQSLGQGLEFLIYFQGNSAPDKSGLPSDRFSAERTGGSVSTLTIQRTQQEDSAVYLCASSLVSGRSETQYFGPGTRLLVL.